Given below is one T cell receptor (beta chain) in context. What this receptor recognizes is not known. Base qualities are not at hand, and no much larger clone is one base apart. The germline V gene (reference sequence) provides CDR1 GTSNPN and CDR2 SVGIG. From its cysteine to its phenylalanine, the CDR3 spans 13 amino acids. The CDR3 DNA has 39 bases and is translated from base 1. CD8 naive samples were obtained by positive selection for CCR7 among CD45RO-negative cells, yielding a CD45RA+CCR7+ population from which TemRA cells were excluded. Donors were healthy HIV-negative adults with no recently reported acute infections or vaccinations. Only Caucasian adults living in Nashville, Tennessee, USA were represented among the donors. Blood was collected by leukapheresis, and PBMCs were isolated by Ficoll-Histopaque density gradient centrifugation and then cryopreserved in liquid nitrogen vapor phase. Purity and quantity of every magnetically sorted T cell population were checked by analytical flow cytometry. From each sorted fraction, genomic DNA was isolated and quantified by UV absorbance on a Nanodrop 2000c.

This sample was taken from a study of shared clonotypes between healthy human individuals (dated by TCRdb to 2020 to 2021). About the full investigation: The cohort comprised two women and a few men aged 18 to 49 years. Each donor's leukapheresis produced roughly between roughly 0.85 and 10 billion PBMCs. For each donor, three plates each were used for CD4 naive and CD4 memory, two plates were used for CD8 naive, and one plate was used for CD8 memory. To increase sequencing depth and limit assay-specific biases, different laboratories used diverse techniques to prepare libraries and sequence TCR repertoires. To estimate repertoire size and how much clonotypes are shared between individuals, the study performed deep sequencing of blood TCR repertoires from 4 to 6 healthy adults.

The study at large found these results: Larger estimated clonotype richness was generally found for naive subsets than for memory subsets. Only blood was sampled, and tissue TCR repertoires likely differ from those in blood. Pairwise subsampling led to the expectation that sequencing depth would affect the degree of clonotype sharing among donors. Clonotypes shared by all four sorted-subset donors showed higher generation probabilities than non-shared clonotypes. Incomplete sequencing was indicated by rarefaction of sorted-subset datasets, despite the large sequencing depth. The genetic and exposure-history diversity represented was limited by the small number of donors. Approximately 5% of naive CD4, around 3.6% of naive CD8, around 2.3% of memory CD4, and 0.4% of memory CD8 clonotypes were shared across several donors.

Using the deep immunoSEQ assay, TCR CDR3 regions were amplified from genomic DNA by multiplex PCR. Extracted genomic DNA from each cell subset was spread evenly across all wells of several immunoSEQ 96-well plates, with each plate serving as a replicate. For sorted subsets, 150 to 250 ng genomic DNA, equal to about 30,000 T cell genomes, was loaded into each replicate PCR. The purified libraries were quantified using a Qubit 3.0 fluorometer, sized with a Bioanalyzer 2100, and then quantified again using the KAPA Library Quantification kit. A separate single-read 150-cycle Illumina NextSeq 550 flow cell was used to sequence each immunoSEQ 96-well plate. Turning to the authors' computational methods: The immunoSEQ output contained only junctional sequences without quality scores, so filtering could not match that applied to full-length reads. Sequences were annotated with PyIR, a Python wrapper for IgBLAST v1.9, and V/J genes and CDR3 were assigned using IMGT germline references. Reads were filtered out if the reads had weak V/J assignments (E-value above 1e-6), no CDR3, stop codons, out-of-frame junctions, or ambiguous translated residues. A V3J clonotype was defined by an identical inferred V gene, J gene, and CDR3 amino acid sequence. The percentage overlap between two repertoires was calculated by dividing the number of shared unique clonotypes by the size of the smaller repertoire. Repertoire richness was assessed with RTK rarefaction, the Chao1 estimator, and Recon v2.1 estimates of unobserved clonotypes. For all TCRbeta clonotypes obtained by the gDNA method from several donors, generation probabilities were computed with OLGA. TCRdb holds this immuneACCESS table with in-frame rearrangements only. Some clones are missing; in checked studies, unresolved V genes explain under half, and the rest has no known cause. V, J and clone size are taken as reported in that table, and D and trimming were inferred from the DNA itself. This sample lists about 2.1 million clones; about 93% were detected once. Of the sample, 1.5% to 2% is held by the ten largest clones.

The V gene is TRBV30 and the J gene is TRBJ2-5; TRBD1 is possibly the D segment (6 matching bases). The closer fit of TRBJ2-7 to the DNA end suggests the J call may be wrong. Sequencing used naive CD8+ T cells from PBMCs. This specimen's cell subset or site label, per the study, means: CD45RA+CCR7+. The origin of this receptor is a man between 18 and 35 years old in good health. Some clones in this sample may be carry-over from other donors' samples. The DNA sequence is TGTGCCTCTTCGACAGGCAGTGCCTACGAGCAGTACTTC. The translation is CASSTGSAYEQYF.